The 25 T cell receptor beta chains given below trace back to one sample, sequenced in a study of T-cell reconstitution after alpha-beta-depleted transplantation in children. Unique molecular identifiers featured in how the TCRbeta library was prepared. TCRdb independently ran MiXCR on the PCR reads; one entry per CDR3 protein. The data hold about 540,000 distinct CDR3 sequences, with about 18% observed a single time. This specimen was PBMCs from the stem cell graft donor, taken from the stem cell graft. The source of these receptors is a human donor who donated a stem cell graft to a child with acute lymphoblastic leukemia.

In this sample, this clonotype turned up a few times. The chain couples TRBV10-3 to TRBJ2-7; D is possibly TRBD1 (5 bases). This CDR3 is 13 amino acids long. From germline, CDR1 is ENHRY and CDR2 SYGVKD. V shed 3 bases and J shed 4 bases, with 10 bases lying between them. CDR3 loop: CAISEQDHYEQYF. The CDR3 bases are TGTGCCATCAGTGAACAGGATCATTACGAGCAGTACTTC.

This rearrangement joins TRBV11-2 to TRBJ2-5, with D perhaps assigned TRBD1 or TRBD2 (5 bases each). The CDR3 consists of 15 residues. Trimming shortened V by 5 bases and J by 4 bases, and 17 bases separated the two germline ends. Germline lookup yields CDR1 SGHAT and CDR2 FQNNGV. CDR3 nucleotides: TGTGCCAGCAGCCAGGGAGCCAGGGCTCGAGAGACCCAGTACTTC. Translating gives CASSQGARARETQYF.

The chain is built from TRBV20-1 and TRBJ1-4; a weak D match, TRBD1 (5 bases). Trimming pared 7 bases from V and 2 bases from J, leaving 32 bases between. Germline loops: CDR1 DFQATT, CDR2 SNEGSKA (reference sequence). The CDR3 runs 20 residues. CDR3 region: CSVTTRQGRRKWETNEKLFF. The CDR3 bases are TGCAGTGTTACCACCCGGCAGGGTCGAAGAAAGTGGGAGACTAATGAAAAACTGTTTTTT.

The CDR3 spells CASMVFPGISYNEQFF. For the CDR3, the DNA is TGCGCCAGCATGGTCTTCCCGGGAATATCCTACAATGAGCAGTTCTTC. This rearrangement joins TRBV5-1 to TRBJ2-1; tentatively, D is TRBD2 (5 bases). The CDR3 consists of 16 residues. Trimming took 6 bases from V and 1 from J, leaving 17 bases between them. CDR1 is SGHRS, CDR2 YFSETQ, per germline. Full variable domain (rest looked up from reference TRBV5-1 and TRBJ2-1): KAGVTQTPRYLIKTRGQQVTLSCSPISGHRSVSWYQQTPGQGLQFLFEYFSETQRNKGNFPGRFSGRQFSNSRSEMNVSTLELGDSALYLCASMVFPGISYNEQFFGPGTRLTVL.

The rearrangement links TRBV9 to TRBJ1-2; 7 bases are shared with TRBD1. The CDR3 totals 15 residues. Germline loops: CDR1 SGDLS, CDR2 YYNGEE. V trimming: 0 bases; J trimming: 7 bases; junction bases outside the gene matches: 9. The CDR3 protein is CASSVGDRGVGGYTF. CDR3 DNA: TGTGCCAGCAGCGTAGGGGACAGAGGGGTTGGTGGCTACACCTTC.

There are many counts of this clonotype. The gene calls are TRBV4-1 and TRBJ1-3, with D uncertain. Germline V gives CDR1 MGHRA, CDR2 YSYEKL. V was clipped by 0 bases and J by 0 bases, with 9 bases between them. The CDR3 length is 16 residues. CDR3 sequence (DNA): TGCGCCAGCAGCCAAGAGGAGTTCAGCTCTGGAAACACCATATATTTT. It encodes CASSQEEFSSGNTIYF.

The chain recombines TRBV18 with TRBJ2-5; possibly TRBD1 for D (5 bases). CDR1 is KGHSH and CDR2 is LQKENI in the germline V gene. The CDR3 is 16 amino acids. Trimming took 3 bases from V and 5 from J, leaving 19 bases between them. CDR3 sequence reads: CASSPTAGIVRETQYF. CDR3 in DNA: TGTGCCAGCTCACCTACCGCAGGGATAGTTCGGGAGACCCAGTACTTC.

The V and J genes are TRBV9 and TRBJ2-7; D is uncertain. The CDR3 is 15 residues long. From germline, CDR1 is SGDLS and CDR2 YYNGEE. Trimming removed 0 bases from V and 2 bases from J, with 12 bases in between. The CDR3 spells CASSVDSMPAYEQYF. CDR3 coding DNA: TGTGCCAGCAGCGTAGATAGTATGCCGGCCTACGAGCAGTACTTC. Using reference TRBV9 and TRBJ2-7 for the parts outside the CDR3, the full variable domain is DSGVTQTPKHLITATGQRVTLRCSPRSGDLSVYWYQQSLDQGLQFLIQYYNGEERAKGNILERFSAQQFPDLHSELNLSSLELGDSALYFCASSVDSMPAYEQYFGPGTRLTVT.

J is TRBJ2-1 and V is TRBV27, with TRBD2 matching 8 bases. Looked up from germline, CDR1 is MNHEY and CDR2 is SMNVEV (reference sequence). V gave up 6 bases and J gave up 8 bases; unmatched junction bases: 9. This CDR3 region has 14 residues. This chain's CDR3 is CASSPGTSIHEQFF. CDR3 DNA sequence: TGTGCCAGCAGCCCCGGGACTAGTATCCATGAGCAGTTCTTC.

V is TRBV24-1 and J is TRBJ2-2, with 8 bases aligning to TRBD1. Losses at the gene ends were 9 bases for V and 1 base for J; bases not matched to a gene: 3. The germline CDR1 and CDR2 sequences are KGHDR and SFDVKD. The CDR3 has 14 residues. CDR3 in DNA: TGTGCCACCGCCGGGACAGGGAACACCGGGGAGCTGTTTTTT. Its translation is CATAGTGNTGELFF.

The chain combines TRBV20-1 with TRBJ2-1; possible D gene TRBD2, 5 bases. Per germline, CDR1 DFQATT and CDR2 SNEGSKA (reference sequence). The V end lost 3 bases, the J end lost 0 bases, and 6 bases lay between the germline ends. CDR3 length: 13 amino acids. The CDR3 nucleotides are TGCAGTGCTAGCGGGGTCTCCTACAATGAGCAGTTCTTC. Translation: CSASGVSYNEQFF.

In this sample, this clonotype turned up a few times. The rearrangement links TRBV20-1 to TRBJ2-4; 9 bases are shared with TRBD2. The CDR3 is made up of 17 amino acids. Germline lookup yields CDR1 DFQATT and CDR2 SNEGSKA (reference sequence). Losses at the gene ends were 3 bases for V and 2 bases for J; bases not matched to a gene: 11. CDR3 DNA sequence: TGCAGTGCTAGGAACGCGGCTAGCGGGACGACCAAAAACATTCAGTACTTC. It encodes CSARNAASGTTKNIQYF.

The chain links TRBV3-1 to TRBJ1-5, with D unclear. Germline V gene lookup returns CDR1 LGHDT and CDR2 YNNKEL (reference sequence). The CDR3 length is 15 residues. V lost 4 bases and J lost 3, with 13 bases in between. CDR3 region: CASSRGGQSNQPQHF. The CDR3 nucleotides read TGTGCCAGCAGCCGAGGCGGCCAGTCCAATCAGCCCCAGCATTTT.

The chain employs TRBV12-3 or TRBV12-4 and TRBJ2-5; no clear D gene. The CDR3 consists of 14 residues. Trimming shortened V by 3 bases and J by 0 bases, and 8 bases separated the two germline ends. The CDR3 is CASSLTYYQETQYF. The DNA for the CDR3 is TGTGCCAGCAGTTTGACGTATTACCAAGAGACCCAGTACTTC.

The gene calls are TRBV20-1 and TRBJ2-7, with D hard to call. This CDR3 region has 11 residues. Germline CDR1 reads DFQATT; CDR2 reads SNEGSKA (reference sequence). Trimming removed 0 bases at V and 13 bases at J, with 13 bases between. The CDR3 sequence is CSARDLVGHYF. CDR3 coding DNA: TGCAGTGCTAGAGATCTCGTTGGGCATTACTTC.

There are a few counts of this clonotype. This rearrangement joins TRBV11-2 to TRBJ1-3; D is unresolved. From germline, CDR1 is SGHAT and CDR2 FQNNGV. The CDR3 has 14 amino acids. Trimming removed 4 bases from V and 5 bases from J, with 12 bases in between. The CDR3 coding sequence is TGTGCCAGCAGCTCGGTGTTTTCGCGAAACACCATATATTTT. Residues: CASSSVFSRNTIYF.

The chain couples TRBV5-6 to TRBJ2-3; TRBD2 matches at 10 bases. Per the germline V gene, CDR1 is SGHDT and CDR2 is YYEEEE. The J segment lost 4 bases and the V segment lost 2 bases, leaving 4 bases of the junction unmatched. The length of the CDR3 is 15 residues. The CDR3 here is CASSLLAGTADTQYF. The CDR3 coding sequence is TGTGCCAGCAGCTTACTAGCGGGAACGGCAGATACGCAGTATTTT.

V gene TRBV4-1 combines with J gene TRBJ2-1; no reliable D call. V was shortened by 4 bases and J by 6 bases, with 16 bases between the two germline ends. The CDR3 length is 15 residues. CDR1 and CDR2 (germline): MGHRA, YSYEKL. The DNA of the CDR3 is TGCGCCAGCAGCCGCCCGGGTCCCGCGGTCAATGAGCAGTTCTTC. Its translation is CASSRPGPAVNEQFF.

This clonotype turned up a few times. The J gene is TRBJ2-1, the V gene TRBV5-1; D gene uncertain. The germline V gene has CDR1 SGHRS and CDR2 YFSETQ. The CDR3 sequence is 16 residues long. The ends were cut back, 0 bases at V and 2 bases at J, with 12 bases in the middle. CDR3 residues: CASSLDRVKTYNEQFF. For the CDR3, the DNA is TGCGCCAGCAGCTTGGATAGGGTAAAAACCTACAATGAGCAGTTCTTC. The full variable domain, completed using reference TRBV5-1 and TRBJ2-1, is KAGVTQTPRYLIKTRGQQVTLSCSPISGHRSVSWYQQTPGQGLQFLFEYFSETQRNKGNFPGRFSGRQFSNSRSEMNVSTLELGDSALYLCASSLDRVKTYNEQFFGPGTRLTVL.

This clonotype turned up a few times. The chain is built from TRBV20-1 and TRBJ2-3; D might be TRBD2 (6 bases). Trimming pared 0 bases from V and 2 bases from J, leaving 12 bases between. The CDR3 is made up of 15 amino acids. Germline CDR1 is DFQATT and CDR2 is SNEGSKA (reference sequence). The chain's CDR3 is CSARDWRTNTDTQYF. In nucleotides, the CDR3 is TGCAGTGCTAGAGATTGGAGGACTAACACAGATACGCAGTATTTT.

CDR3 DNA: TGTGCCAGCTCACCACTCCAGGGGGGGTCCCTCTACGAGCAGTACTTC. Encoded protein: CASSPLQGGSLYEQYF. The V call is TRBV18, the J call TRBJ2-7; D is perhaps TRBD1 or TRBD2 (7 bases each). There are 16 residues in the CDR3. V gave up 1 base and J gave up 3 bases, with 16 bases separating them. Germline V CDR1 and CDR2: KGHSH, LQKENI.

This clonotype was seen a handful of times. The chain has TRBV5-1 and TRBJ2-1; possible D gene TRBD2, 6 bases. The CDR3 is 14 residues long. The V end lost 3 bases, the J end lost 5 bases, and 12 bases lay between the germline ends. Germline CDR1 is SGHRS and CDR2 is YFSETQ. The CDR3 is CASSSGGGNNEQFF. The DNA of the CDR3 is TGCGCCAGCAGCTCCGGGGGAGGTAACAATGAGCAGTTCTTC.

A few counts support this clonotype. J is TRBJ1-2 and V is TRBV19; D may be TRBD1 (6 bases). V was cut by 3 bases and J by 4 bases, with 15 bases left in between. The CDR3 totals 15 residues. Germline V gene sequence: CDR1 LNHDA, CDR2 SQIVND (reference sequence). This CDR3 reads CASSMFNREFYGYTF. Here the CDR3 DNA reads TGTGCCAGTAGTATGTTCAACAGGGAATTCTATGGCTACACCTTC.

This clonotype was counted between two and nine times. The genes are TRBV29-1 and TRBJ2-1; D gene uncertain. This CDR3 contains 12 residues. Germline loops: CDR1 SQVTM, CDR2 ANQGSEA. With 2 bases removed from V and 2 bases from J, the gap between germline ends came to 4 bases. The CDR3 DNA reads TGCAGCGTTGAACAGGCCTACAATGAGCAGTTCTTC. Encoded protein: CSVEQAYNEQFF.

The chain joins TRBV7-8 to TRBJ2-7, with 9 bases fitting TRBD2. This CDR3 is built from 16 residues. The junction had 8 bases not matched to a gene; V was cut back by 3 bases and J by 2 bases. CDR1 and CDR2 (germline): SGHVS, FQNEAQ. The CDR3 spells CASSLGTSGFAYEQYF. Here the CDR3 DNA reads TGTGCCAGCAGCTTGGGTACTAGCGGGTTCGCCTACGAGCAGTACTTC.